This T cell receptor (beta chain) was identified in a study of cytomegalovirus exposure and HLA in healthy donors. It was with 60 Vbeta and 13 Jbeta primers that the PCR ran. Sequencing was performed with immunoSEQ multiplex PCR; in TCRdb, only in-frame clones are kept and a portion is missing. Here the sample spans about 200,000 clones, over 80% being singletons. Sequencing used PBMCs. This sequence was found in a boy between 2 and 10 years old in good health and CMV-seronegative.

The CDR3 protein is CASSAAGGYGYTF. Here the CDR3 DNA reads TGTGCCAGCAGCGCCGCCGGTGGCTATGGCTACACCTTC. The V gene is TRBV9, the J gene TRBJ1-2; D is uncertain. Trimming cost V 3 bases and J 4 bases, with 10 bases left between them. The CDR3 contains 13 residues. Germline loops: CDR1 SGDLS, CDR2 YYNGEE.